Each of the 19 T cell receptor beta chains below was sequenced from the same sample in a study of cytomegalovirus exposure and HLA in healthy donors. The primer mix had 60 Vbeta and 13 Jbeta primers. The data were produced by immunoSEQ multiplex PCR, yet TCRdb's version contains in-frame clones alone and is incomplete. The sample holds about 200,000 clones, more than 60% seen once. Sample: PBMCs. The receptor set was obtained from a girl aged 2 to 10 in good health and CMV-seronegative.

In this sample, this clone turned up once. V is TRBV19 and J is TRBJ1-1, with unresolved D. The germline CDR1 and CDR2 sequences are LNHDA and SQIVND (reference sequence). Trimming shortened V by 6 bases and J by 0 bases, and 8 bases separated the two germline ends. The length of the CDR3 is 13 residues. CDR3 in amino acids: CASRSVMNTEAFF. The CDR3 DNA reads as TGTGCCAGTAGATCAGTGATGAACACTGAAGCTTTCTTT.

This sequence joins TRBV5-4 and TRBJ2-3; D is uncertain. The CDR3 sequence is 16 residues long. V lost 1 base to trimming and J lost 0 bases, with 12 bases between them. Looked up from germline, CDR1 is SGHNT and CDR2 is YYREEE (reference sequence). The CDR3 DNA sequence: TGTGCCAGCAGCTTGCGGGTCCAGTCTAGCACAGATACGCAGTATTTT. It encodes CASSLRVQSSTDTQYF.

The chain carries TRBV10-2 and TRBJ1-6; D is undetermined. Germline CDR1 and CDR2: WSHSY and SAAADI. Trimming left V 7 bases short and J 8 bases short, with 12 bases between. The CDR3 covers 13 residues. The DNA for the CDR3 is TGCGCCAGCACGAGGGTCGGCGATTCACCCCTCCACTTT. It yields the protein CASTRVGDSPLHF.

The rearrangement uses TRBV2 and TRBJ2-3; 9 bases are shared with TRBD2. The ends lost 6 bases at V and 4 bases at J; junction bases unmatched: 8. This CDR3 comprises 15 residues. CDR1 is SNHLY, CDR2 FYNNEI, per germline. CDR3 protein: CASRSLAGIADTQYF. The CDR3 nucleotides read TGTGCCAGCAGGAGTCTAGCGGGGATTGCAGATACGCAGTATTTT.

This chain links TRBV7-9 with TRBJ2-5, with TRBD1 matching 8 bases. V shed 4 bases and J 2 bases; nucleotides not matched to a gene: 12. Germline V gene sequence: CDR1 SEHNR, CDR2 FQNEAQ (reference sequence). The CDR3 sequence is 17 residues long. The CDR3 is CASSSSKTGGLQETQYF. DNA of the CDR3: TGTGCCAGCAGCTCCTCCAAAACAGGGGGGTTGCAAGAGACCCAGTACTTC.

This clone was detected only once. This chain connects TRBV10-3 to TRBJ1-1; no firm D call. This CDR3 region has 15 residues. Per germline, CDR1 ENHRY and CDR2 SYGVKD. V gave up 6 bases and J gave up 2 bases, with 16 bases separating them. The CDR3, as DNA: TGTGCCATCAGGGGCAGAACGATTCTCAACACTGAAGCTTTCTTT. This codes for CAIRGRTILNTEAFF.

This sequence joins TRBV18 and TRBJ2-7; D remains unclear. Deletions cut 2 bases from V and 5 bases from J, with 10 bases between. Germline V gives CDR1 KGHSH, CDR2 LQKENI. This CDR3 spans 13 amino acids. The CDR3, as DNA: TGTGCCAGCTCACCAAGATCCCAGGACGAGCAGTACTTC. Translated: CASSPRSQDEQYF.

This chain uses TRBV5-1 with TRBJ2-7; the D is unclear. Germline loops: CDR1 SGHRS, CDR2 YFSETQ. V shed 1 base and J shed 0 bases, with 5 bases lying between them. The CDR3 length is 13 residues. CDR3 in amino acids: CASSLSYSYEQYF. The CDR3 DNA follows: TGCGCCAGCAGCTTGAGCTACTCCTACGAGCAGTACTTC.

This clone has only one observation. The DNA of the CDR3 is TGCGCCAGCAGCTTGTCGGGGGACGTGAACTCGGAAAAACTGTTTTTT. Protein sequence: CASSLSGDVNSEKLFF. The V call is TRBV5-1, the J call TRBJ1-4; a weak D match, TRBD1 (5 bases). This CDR3 has 16 residues. Germline V gives CDR1 SGHRS, CDR2 YFSETQ. With 1 base removed from V and 8 bases from J, the gap between germline ends came to 18 bases.

V is TRBV19 and J is TRBJ2-1, with D uncertain. From germline, CDR1 is LNHDA and CDR2 SQIVND (reference sequence). The CDR3 spans 14 residues. Trimming took 5 bases from V and 0 from J, leaving 8 bases between them. Here the CDR3 DNA reads TGTGCCAGTAGTCCTGCCAGCTCCTACAATGAGCAGTTCTTC. It specifies CASSPASSYNEQFF.

This CDR3 reads CASSFSGGLYNEQFF. CDR3 in DNA: TGTGCCAGCAGTTTCTCGGGGGGCCTCTACAATGAGCAGTTCTTC. The genes are TRBV28 and TRBJ2-1; possible D gene TRBD2, 7 bases. The germline V gene has CDR1 MDHEN and CDR2 SYDVKM. Deletions cut 3 bases from V and 3 bases from J, with 12 bases between. The CDR3 has 15 amino acids.

The chain has TRBV7-3 and TRBJ2-2; D gene uncertain. This CDR3 has 14 amino acids. V lost 1 base to trimming and J lost 6 bases, with 9 bases between them. Germline assignment: CDR1 SGHTA and CDR2 FQGTGA. This CDR3 reads CASSLSSRAGELFF. DNA of the CDR3: TGTGCCAGCAGCTTAAGTTCGAGAGCCGGGGAGCTGTTTTTT. The full variable domain, in which reference TRBV7-3 and TRBJ2-2 provide the parts outside the CDR3, is GAGVSQTPSNKVTEKGKYVELRCDPISGHTALYWYRQSLGQGPEFLIYFQGTGAADDSGLPNDRFFAVRPEGSVSTLKIQRTERGDSAVYLCASSLSSRAGELFFGEGSRLTVL.

The V and J genes are TRBV18 and TRBJ2-7; 8 bases align to TRBD1. CDR3 size: 14 residues. CDR1 and CDR2 from the germline V gene are KGHSH and LQKENI. V was clipped by 3 bases and J by 2 bases; unmatched bases: 3. The CDR3 coding sequence is TGTGCCAGCTCACCGGGACAGGAAACCTACGAGCAGTACTTC. Amino acid sequence: CASSPGQETYEQYF.

The rearrangement uses TRBV9 and TRBJ2-2; the D gene is possibly TRBD2 (6 bases). CDR3 length: 15 amino acids. The V gene lost 0 bases and the J gene lost 6 bases, with 12 bases spanning the gap. Germline values: CDR1 SGDLS, CDR2 YYNGEE. The CDR3: CASSVEVSGPGELFF. The CDR3 DNA follows: TGTGCCAGCAGCGTAGAGGTTAGCGGTCCCGGGGAGCTGTTTTTT.

The chain links TRBV6-5 to TRBJ1-1, with a possible D match to TRBD1 (5 bases). The CDR3 length is 14 residues. V gave up 0 bases and J gave up 4 bases, with 9 bases separating them. Per the germline V gene, CDR1 is MNHEY and CDR2 is SVGAGI. CDR3 coding DNA: TGTGCCAGCAGTTACTCGAGCAGGGCCACTGAAGCTTTCTTT. Protein product: CASSYSSRATEAFF.

The chain couples TRBV7-3 to TRBJ2-2, with a tentative D call TRBD2 (6 bases). Trimming pared 0 bases from V and 1 base from J, leaving 12 bases between. CDR3 length equals 17 residues. Germline-derived CDR1 and CDR2 are SGHTA and FQGTGA. CDR3 DNA sequence: TGTGCCAGCAGCTTAACGGGGCTAGCGTTGAACACCGGGGAGCTGTTTTTT. It encodes CASSLTGLALNTGELFF.

As regards this clone: Other nucleotide sequences in the sample specify the same CDR3. J is TRBJ2-7 and V is TRBV2; the D gene is possibly TRBD1 (6 bases). V lost 5 bases and J lost 3, with 14 bases in between. The length of the CDR3 is 14 residues. Germline assignment: CDR1 SNHLY and CDR2 FYNNEI. CDR3 protein: CASSQTGLVYEQYF. The CDR3 nucleotides read TGTGCCAGCAGTCAGACAGGCTTGGTCTACGAGCAGTACTTC.

The CDR3 DNA sequence: TGTGCCAGCAGTTTCGGACAGGGGGGGCATTTT. The encoded protein is CASSFGQGGHF. The V call is TRBV28, the J call TRBJ1-5; 10 nucleotides line up with TRBD1. Germline-derived CDR1 and CDR2 are MDHEN and SYDVKM. This CDR3 is built from 11 residues. Trimming took 3 bases from V and 15 from J; bases not matched to a gene: 2.

The chain is built from TRBV19 and TRBJ1-1; maybe TRBD1 (5 bases). The CDR3 has 14 amino acids. V shed 1 base and J shed 7 bases, with 13 bases lying between them. Germline loops: CDR1 LNHDA, CDR2 SQIVND (reference sequence). CDR3 bases: TGTGCCAGTAGTATAGCGATCGGGGGGATTGAAGCTTTCTTT. As protein: CASSIAIGGIEAFF.